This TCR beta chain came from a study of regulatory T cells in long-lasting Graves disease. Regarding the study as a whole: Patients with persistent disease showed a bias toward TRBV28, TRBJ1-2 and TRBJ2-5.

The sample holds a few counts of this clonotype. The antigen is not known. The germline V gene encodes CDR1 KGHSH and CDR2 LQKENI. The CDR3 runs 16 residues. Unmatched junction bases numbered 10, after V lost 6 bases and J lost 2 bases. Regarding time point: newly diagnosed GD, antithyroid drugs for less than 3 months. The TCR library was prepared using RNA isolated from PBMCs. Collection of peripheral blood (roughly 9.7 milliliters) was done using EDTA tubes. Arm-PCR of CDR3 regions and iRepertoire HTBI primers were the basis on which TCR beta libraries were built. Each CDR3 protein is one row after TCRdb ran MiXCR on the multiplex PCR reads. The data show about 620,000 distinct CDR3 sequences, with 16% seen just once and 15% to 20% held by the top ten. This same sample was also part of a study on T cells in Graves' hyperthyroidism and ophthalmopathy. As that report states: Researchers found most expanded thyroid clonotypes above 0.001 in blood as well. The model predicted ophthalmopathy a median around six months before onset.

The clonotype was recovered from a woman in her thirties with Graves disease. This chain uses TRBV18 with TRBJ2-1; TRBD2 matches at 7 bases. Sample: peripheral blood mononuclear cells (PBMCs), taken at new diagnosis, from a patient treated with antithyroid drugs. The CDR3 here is CASSLLGAGPYNEQFF. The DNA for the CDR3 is TGTGCCAGCTCCCTCCTTGGAGCGGGGCCCTACAATGAGCAGTTCTTC. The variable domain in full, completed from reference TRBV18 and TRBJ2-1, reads NAGVMQNPRHLVRRRGQEARLRCSPMKGHSHVYWYRQLPEEGLKFMVYLQKENIIDESGMPKERFSAEFPKEGPSILRIQQVVRGDSAAYFCASSLLGAGPYNEQFFGPGTRLTVL.